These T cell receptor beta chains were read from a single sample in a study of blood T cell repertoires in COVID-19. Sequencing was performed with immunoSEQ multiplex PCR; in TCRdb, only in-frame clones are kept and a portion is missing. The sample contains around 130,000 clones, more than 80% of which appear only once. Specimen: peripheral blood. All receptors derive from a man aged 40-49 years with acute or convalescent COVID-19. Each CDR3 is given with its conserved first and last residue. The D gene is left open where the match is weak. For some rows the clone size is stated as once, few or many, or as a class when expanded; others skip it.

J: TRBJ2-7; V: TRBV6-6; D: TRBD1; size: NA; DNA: TGTGCCAGCAGCGAGACAGGGGAGTTCGGCGAGCAGTACTTC; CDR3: CASSETGEFGEQYF
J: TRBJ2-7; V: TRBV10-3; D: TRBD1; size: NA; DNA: TGTGCCATCAGTGAGCCGATACAGGGGGCCTACGAGCAGTACTTC; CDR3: CAISEPIQGAYEQYF
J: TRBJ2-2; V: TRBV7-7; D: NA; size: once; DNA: TGTGCCAGCAGCTTATTTTGGACAGAGAACACCGGGGAGCTGTTTTTT; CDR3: CASSLFWTENTGELFF
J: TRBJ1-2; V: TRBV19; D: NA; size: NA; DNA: TGTGCCAGTAGTCCTTGGCAGGCTAACTATGGCTACACCTTC; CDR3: CASSPWQANYGYTF
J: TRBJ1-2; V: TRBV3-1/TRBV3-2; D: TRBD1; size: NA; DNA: TGTGCCAGCAGCCTGGGACAGGGAGATGGCTACACCTTC; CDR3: CASSLGQGDGYTF
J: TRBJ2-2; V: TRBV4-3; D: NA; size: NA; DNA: TGCGCCAGCAGCCAAGGTCGGACAGTCACCGGGGAGCTGTTTTTT; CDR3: CASSQGRTVTGELFF
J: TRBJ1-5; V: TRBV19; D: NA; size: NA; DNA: TGTGCCACCGGGGAGGGAGGCAATCAGCCCCAGCATTTT; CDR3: CATGEGGNQPQHF
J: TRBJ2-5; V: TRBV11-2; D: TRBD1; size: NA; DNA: TGTGCCAGCAGCCCACGAGAAGGGGGCGCCGAGACCCAGTACTTC; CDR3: CASSPREGGAETQYF
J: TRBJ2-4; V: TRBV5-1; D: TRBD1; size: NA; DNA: TGCGCCAGCAGCTTGGCCCCAGGGGGCTCGGACATTCAGTACTTC; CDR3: CASSLAPGGSDIQYF
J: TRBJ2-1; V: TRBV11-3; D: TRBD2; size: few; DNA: TGTGCCAGCAGCTTATCCAGCGGGGGGCGCAATGAGCAGTTCTTC; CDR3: CASSLSSGGRNEQFF
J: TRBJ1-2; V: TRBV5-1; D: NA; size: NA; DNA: TGCGCCAGCAGCTTGGACCTAGGTGGCTACACCTTC; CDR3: CASSLDLGGYTF
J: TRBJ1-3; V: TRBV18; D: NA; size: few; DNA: TGTGCCAGCTCACCCAGCCCATCGGGAGGAAACACCATATATTTT; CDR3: CASSPSPSGGNTIYF
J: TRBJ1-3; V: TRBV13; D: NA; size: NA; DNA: TGTGCCAGCAGCCTTAACTCTGGAAACACCATATATTTT; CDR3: CASSLNSGNTIYF
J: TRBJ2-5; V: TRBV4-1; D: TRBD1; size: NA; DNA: TGCGCCAGCAGCCAAGTCCGGGACAGGGCCCAGGACAAAGAGACCCAGTACTTC; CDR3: CASSQVRDRAQDKETQYF
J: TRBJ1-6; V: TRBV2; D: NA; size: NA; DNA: TGTGCCAGCAGTGGGGGGGAGGGTAATTCACCCCTCCACTTT; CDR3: CASSGGEGNSPLHF
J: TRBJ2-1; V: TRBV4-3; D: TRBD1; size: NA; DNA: TGCGCCAGCAGCCAAGGGCTGACAGGGCAGGGAATCTACAATGAGCAGTTCTTC; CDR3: CASSQGLTGQGIYNEQFF
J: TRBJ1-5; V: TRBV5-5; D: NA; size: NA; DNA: TGTGCCAGCAGCTTGGGTCCGGTGGGCAGGTTAAACAATCAGCCCCAGCATTTT; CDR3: CASSLGPVGRLNNQPQHF
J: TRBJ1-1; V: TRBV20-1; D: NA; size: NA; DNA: TGCAGTGCGAAGCAGGGCGCTGAAGCTTTCTTT; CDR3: CSAKQGAEAFF
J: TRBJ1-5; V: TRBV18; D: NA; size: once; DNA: TGTGCCAGCTCACCTAGCCAGGGGATCAATCAGCCCCAGCATTTT; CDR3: CASSPSQGINQPQHF
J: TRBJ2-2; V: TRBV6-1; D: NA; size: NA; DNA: TGTGCCAGCAGTGAAACGGCAGGGACGAACACCGGGGAGCTGTTTTTT; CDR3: CASSETAGTNTGELFF
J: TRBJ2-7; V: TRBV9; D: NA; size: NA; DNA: TGTGCCAGCAGCGTAGCGTCGTCTAGCGACTCCTACGAGCAGTACTTC; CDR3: CASSVASSSDSYEQYF
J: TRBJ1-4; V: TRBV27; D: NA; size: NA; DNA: TGTGCCAGCAGTTTATCCCCCCGACACGGAGAAAAACTGTTTTTT; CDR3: CASSLSPRHGEKLFF
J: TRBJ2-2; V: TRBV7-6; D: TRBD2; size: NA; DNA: TGTGCCAGCAGGACGGGACTAGCGGGAAACACCGGGGAGCTGTTTTTT; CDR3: CASRTGLAGNTGELFF
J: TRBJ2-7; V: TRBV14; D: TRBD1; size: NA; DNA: TGTGCCAGCAGCCAAGGGACAGGGGGCGGATACGAGCAGTACTTC; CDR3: CASSQGTGGGYEQYF
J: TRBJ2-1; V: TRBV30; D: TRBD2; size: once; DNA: TGTGCCTGGAGTGGTGTGGCTAGCGGGAGTGTCAATGAGCAGTTCTTC; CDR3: CAWSGVASGSVNEQFF
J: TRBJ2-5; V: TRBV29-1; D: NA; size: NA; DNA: TGCAGCGTTGCTCCTGACCAAGAGACCCAGTACTTC; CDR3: CSVAPDQETQYF